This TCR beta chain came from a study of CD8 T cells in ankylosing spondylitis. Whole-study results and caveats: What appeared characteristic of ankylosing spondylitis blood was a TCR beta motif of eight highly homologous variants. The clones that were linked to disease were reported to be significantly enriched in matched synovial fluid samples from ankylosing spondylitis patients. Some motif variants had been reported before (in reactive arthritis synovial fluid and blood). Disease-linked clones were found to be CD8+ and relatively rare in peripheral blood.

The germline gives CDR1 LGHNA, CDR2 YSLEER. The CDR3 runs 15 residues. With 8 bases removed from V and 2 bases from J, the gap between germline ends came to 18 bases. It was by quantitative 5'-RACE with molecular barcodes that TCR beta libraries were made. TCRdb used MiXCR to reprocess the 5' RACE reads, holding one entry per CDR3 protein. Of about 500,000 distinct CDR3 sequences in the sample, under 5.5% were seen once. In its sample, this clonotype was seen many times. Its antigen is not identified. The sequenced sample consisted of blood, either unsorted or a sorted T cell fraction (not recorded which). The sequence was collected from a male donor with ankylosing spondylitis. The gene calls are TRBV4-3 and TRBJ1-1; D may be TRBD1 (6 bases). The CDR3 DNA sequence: TGCGCCAGCGGACGACAGGAGTCGGCTAACACTGAAGCTTTCTTT. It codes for CASGRQESANTEAFF.